Below, 13 T cell receptor beta chains from the same sample are listed, as sequenced in a study of CD8 T cells in Susac syndrome. Reverse transcription of roughly 0.45 to 1 ug RNA was performed with random hexamers. TCRdb re-derived calls from the immunoSEQ multiplex PCR reads in MiXCR, one entry per CDR3 protein. The sample carries about 430,000 distinct CDR3 sequences, about 85% recorded once. Sequenced sample: CD8+ T cells from PBMCs. The origin of the receptors is a human donor with multiple sclerosis.

This clonotype was detected a few times. The V gene is TRBV6-1, the J gene TRBJ1-5; 9 bases map to TRBD1. Germline-derived CDR1 and CDR2 are MNHNS and SASEGT. The CDR3 spans 14 residues. The V gene end was trimmed by 6 bases and the J gene end by 8 bases; junction bases not matched to a gene: 8. The CDR3 nucleotides read TGTGCCAGCAGCCTAGACAGGGGGTATGAGCCCCAGCATTTT. It encodes CASSLDRGYEPQHF.

The chain joins TRBV7-9 to TRBJ2-5; D is unresolved. The CDR3 is 14 residues long. CDR1 is SEHNR, CDR2 FQNEAQ, per germline (reference sequence). Trimming took 5 bases from V and 7 from J, leaving 17 bases between them. CDR3 nucleotide sequence: TGTGCCAGCAGCGGCCTCTTCGTCGTGGGGACCCAGTACTTC. Protein sequence: CASSGLFVVGTQYF.

This chain uses TRBV25-1 with TRBJ1-2, with TRBD1 as a possible D gene (6 bases). Deletions cut 5 bases from V and 5 bases from J, with 12 bases between. This CDR3 contains 13 residues. CDR1 is MGHDK, CDR2 SYGVNS, per germline. The CDR3: CASSQGTGYGYTF. The CDR3 DNA reads as TGTGCCAGCAGTCAGGGGACCGGGTATGGCTACACCTTC.

This clonotype was counted a single time. The rearrangement uses TRBV9 and TRBJ2-7; 7 bases are a match to TRBD1. The germline V gene encodes CDR1 SGDLS and CDR2 YYNGEE. This CDR3 contains 13 residues. V gave up 3 bases and J gave up 6 bases; unmatched junction bases: 6. CDR3 amino acids: CASSAQTGLEQYF. DNA for the CDR3: TGTGCCAGCAGCGCCCAGACAGGGCTCGAGCAGTACTTC.

V is TRBV19 and J is TRBJ1-4, with D uncertain. The germline V and J ends were trimmed by 3 bases and 0 bases, with 5 bases remaining between them. This CDR3 has 14 residues. Germline CDR1 LNHDA, CDR2 SQIVND (reference sequence). The CDR3 region is CASSIHTTNEKLFF. DNA of the CDR3: TGTGCCAGTAGTATCCATACAACTAATGAAAAACTGTTTTTT.

As regards this clonotype: The junction departs from the called germline gene at one end, perhaps through a read error. V and J are TRBV2 and TRBJ2-3; D is undetermined. CDR1 is SNHLY and CDR2 is FYNNEI in the germline V gene. The CDR3 length is 12 residues. CDR3 sequence (DNA): TGTGCCAGCACTGAAAGCACAGATACGCAGTATTTT. Protein product: CASTESTDTQYF.

The chain is built from TRBV9 and TRBJ1-2; a possible D gene is TRBD1 (5 bases). From germline, CDR1 is SGDLS and CDR2 YYNGEE. Trimming cost V 3 bases and J 7 bases, with 16 bases left between them. This CDR3 is 14 amino acids long. As DNA, the CDR3 is TGTGCCAGCAGCGATCTCTACGGGGCTTTTGGCTACACCTTC. It is translated as CASSDLYGAFGYTF.

The chain carries TRBV6-6 and TRBJ2-2; maybe TRBD1 (5 bases). Germline-derived CDR1 and CDR2 are MNHNY and SVGAGI (reference sequence). The CDR3 sequence is 15 residues long. Deletions cut 0 bases from V and 2 bases from J, with 7 bases between. CDR3 nucleotide sequence: TGTGCCAGCAGTTACTCGACAGATAACACCGGGGAGCTGTTTTTT. The encoded protein is CASSYSTDNTGELFF.

This clonotype was recorded only once. The V and J genes are TRBV12-3 or TRBV12-4 and TRBJ2-1; 8 nucleotides agree with TRBD2. The CDR3 sequence is 14 residues long. V gave up 4 bases and J gave up 8 bases; unmatched junction bases: 7. CDR3 loop: CASSSGTSGYEQFF. The CDR3 DNA reads as TGTGCCAGCAGTTCCGGGACTAGTGGATATGAGCAGTTCTTC.

The chain joins TRBV20-1 to TRBJ2-3; 16 nucleotides align to TRBD2. This CDR3 is 20 amino acids long. Unmatched junction bases numbered 15, after V lost 0 bases and J lost 6 bases. Germline CDR1 is DFQATT and CDR2 is SNEGSKA (reference sequence). CDR3 nucleotides: TGCAGTGCTAGAGATGTTCTTGGGACTAGCGGGAGGGCCGGCAGGGATACGCAGTATTTT. Residues: CSARDVLGTSGRAGRDTQYF.

A single count supports this clonotype. The chain combines TRBV6-1 with TRBJ2-5; 10 nucleotides align to TRBD2. J gave up 2 bases and V 4 bases, and 4 bases lay outside the gene matches. Germline V gene sequence: CDR1 MNHNS, CDR2 SASEGT. This CDR3 is 15 amino acids long. Written as DNA, the CDR3 is TGTGCCAGCAGTGTAGGGGGACTAGCGCAAGAGACCCAGTACTTC. This sequence encodes CASSVGGLAQETQYF.

The rearrangement uses TRBV6-1 and TRBJ2-6, with D tentatively TRBD1 or TRBD2 (5 bases each). Trimming took 0 bases from V and 4 from J, leaving 16 bases between them. The germline V gene has CDR1 MNHNS and CDR2 SASEGT. The CDR3 has 18 amino acids. Here the CDR3 DNA reads TGTGCCAGCAGTGAAGCGCCGGGGCCCCAGGCAGGGGCCAACGTCCTGACTTTC. Residues: CASSEAPGPQAGANVLTF.

The CDR3 here is CASDRGDTGELFF. CDR3 DNA: TGTGCCAGCGACAGGGGAGACACCGGGGAGCTGTTTTTT. The chain has TRBV7-9 and TRBJ2-2; 8 nucleotides align to TRBD1. Germline assignment: CDR1 SEHNR and CDR2 FQNEAQ (reference sequence). CDR3 size: 13 residues. With 8 bases clipped from V and 3 bases from J, the junction kept 2 bases outside the gene matches.